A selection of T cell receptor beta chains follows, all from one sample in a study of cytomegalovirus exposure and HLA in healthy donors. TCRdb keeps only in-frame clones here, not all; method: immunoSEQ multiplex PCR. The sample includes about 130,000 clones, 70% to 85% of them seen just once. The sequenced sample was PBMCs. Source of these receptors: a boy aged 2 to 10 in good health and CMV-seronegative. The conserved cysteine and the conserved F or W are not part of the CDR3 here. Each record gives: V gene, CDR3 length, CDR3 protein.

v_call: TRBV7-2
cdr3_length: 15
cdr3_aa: ASSLEGLAGARGKQY

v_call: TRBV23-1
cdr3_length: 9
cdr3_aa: ASSRGTEAF

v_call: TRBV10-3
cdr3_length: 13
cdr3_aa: AISETRGTGETQY

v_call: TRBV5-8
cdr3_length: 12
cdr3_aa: ASSFQGATQTQY

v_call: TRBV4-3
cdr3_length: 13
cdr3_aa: ASSQGTGGPGELF

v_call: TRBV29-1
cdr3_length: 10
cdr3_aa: SAGHLNQPQH

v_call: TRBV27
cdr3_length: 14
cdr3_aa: ASSLFGHPANEKLF

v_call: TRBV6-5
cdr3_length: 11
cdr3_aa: ASRERETHEQF

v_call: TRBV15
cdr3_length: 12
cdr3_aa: ATSSGDRDIGYT

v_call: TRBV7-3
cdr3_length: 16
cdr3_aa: ASSLLSGPSSGANVLT

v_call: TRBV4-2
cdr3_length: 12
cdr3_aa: ASSQDLGGGGYT

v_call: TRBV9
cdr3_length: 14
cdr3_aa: ASSPRGQENTGELF

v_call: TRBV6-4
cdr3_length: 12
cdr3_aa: ASSEVPGTGELF

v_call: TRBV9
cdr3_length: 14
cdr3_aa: ASSVVGTGGAEKLF

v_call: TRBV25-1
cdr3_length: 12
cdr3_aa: ASGGQGGNQPQH

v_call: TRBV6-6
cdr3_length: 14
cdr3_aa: ASRLDRGSIHQPQH

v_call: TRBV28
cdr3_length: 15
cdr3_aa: ASSPGTSGRFSDTQY

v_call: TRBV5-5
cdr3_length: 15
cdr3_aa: ASTSRRDRGLLNEQF

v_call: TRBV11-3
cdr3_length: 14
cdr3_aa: ASSLGDRGQRETQY

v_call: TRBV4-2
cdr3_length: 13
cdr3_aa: ASSQEAGGAETQY

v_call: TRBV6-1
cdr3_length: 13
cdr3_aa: ASCRGQGEAEKLF

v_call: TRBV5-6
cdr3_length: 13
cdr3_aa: ASSLEGAGRETQY

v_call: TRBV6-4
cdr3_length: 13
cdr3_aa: ASSDSAGGAETQY

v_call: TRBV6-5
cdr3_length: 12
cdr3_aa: ASSVWRASTEAF

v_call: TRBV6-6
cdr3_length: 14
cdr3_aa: ASSYRTSGRMKTQY

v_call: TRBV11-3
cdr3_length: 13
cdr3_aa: ASSLDGGSYNEQF

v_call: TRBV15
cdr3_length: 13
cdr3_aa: ATSNGESGANVLT

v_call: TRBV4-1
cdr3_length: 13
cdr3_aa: ASSQDLGGGETQY

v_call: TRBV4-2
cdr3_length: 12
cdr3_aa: ASSQGTSSYEQY

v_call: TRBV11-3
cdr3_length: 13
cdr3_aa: ASSPGGAGAGEQF

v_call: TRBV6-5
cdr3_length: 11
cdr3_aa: ASTKGETGVLT

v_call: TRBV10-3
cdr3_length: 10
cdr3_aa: AISKDRYTLH